The source of this TCR beta chain is a study of T cell repertoires in cytomegalovirus infection. Study overall: Public TCR beta signatures marked donors with CMV infection and the matching HLA.

Overall study findings and caveats: Individuals carrying CMV plus the relevant HLA were identified by cumulative frequency of public TCR beta families.

Germline CDR1 is ENHRY and CDR2 is SYGVKD. Trimming cost V 2 bases and J 1 base, with 9 bases left between them. The CDR3 extends over 15 amino acids. One entry per CDR3 protein results from TCRdb running MiXCR on the reads. This sample carries about 89,000 distinct CDR3 sequences, around 28% of them seen once, and the ten largest clones take 65% to 75%. A word on this clonotype: The antigen remains undetermined.

V usage is TRBV10-3 and J usage is TRBJ1-3, with D uncertain. Sequenced here: CD8+ T cells from cultured PBMCs, sampled from culture after CMV antigen stimulation. The sequence derives from a human donor in good health (CMV status not recorded). Some clones in this sample may be carry-over from other donors' samples. The CDR3 protein is CAISEVAASGNTIYF. The CDR3 DNA sequence: TGTGCCATCAGTGAGGTCGCAGCTTCTGGAAACACCATATATTTT.